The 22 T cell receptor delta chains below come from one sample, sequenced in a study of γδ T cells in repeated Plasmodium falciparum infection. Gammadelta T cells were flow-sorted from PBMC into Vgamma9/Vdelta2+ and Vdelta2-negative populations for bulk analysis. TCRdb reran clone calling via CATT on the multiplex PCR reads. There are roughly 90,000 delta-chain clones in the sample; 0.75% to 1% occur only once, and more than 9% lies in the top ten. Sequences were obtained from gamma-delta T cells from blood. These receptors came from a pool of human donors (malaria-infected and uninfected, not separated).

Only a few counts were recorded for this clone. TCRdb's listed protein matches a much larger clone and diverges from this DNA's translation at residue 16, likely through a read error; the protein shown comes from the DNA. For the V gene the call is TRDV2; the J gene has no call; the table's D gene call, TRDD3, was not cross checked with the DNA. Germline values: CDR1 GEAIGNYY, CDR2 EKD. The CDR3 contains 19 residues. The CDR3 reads CACDTGIWGIRGYTDNLIF. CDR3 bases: TGTGCCTGTGACACCGGGATCTGGGGGATACGCGGGTACACCGATAACCTCATCTTT.

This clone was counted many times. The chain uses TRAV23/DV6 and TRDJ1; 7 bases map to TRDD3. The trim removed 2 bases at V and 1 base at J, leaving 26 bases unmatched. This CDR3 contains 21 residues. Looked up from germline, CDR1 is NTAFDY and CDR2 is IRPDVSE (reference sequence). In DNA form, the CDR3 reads TGTGCAGCAAGGTTGGTACCACTCGTGGGCGAGGGATACATAGGCACCGATAAACTCATCTTT. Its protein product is CAARLVPLVGEGYIGTDKLIF.

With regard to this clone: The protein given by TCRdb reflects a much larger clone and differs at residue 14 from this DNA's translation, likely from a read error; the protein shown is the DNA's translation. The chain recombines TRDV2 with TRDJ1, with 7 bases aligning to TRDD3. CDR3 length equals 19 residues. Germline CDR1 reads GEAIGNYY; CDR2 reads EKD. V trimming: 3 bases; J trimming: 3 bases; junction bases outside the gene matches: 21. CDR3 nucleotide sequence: TGTGCCTGTGACTCGTTGGGGGACCCTGCTTCGATGTACGCCGATAAACTCATCTTT. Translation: CACDSLGDPASMYADKLIF.

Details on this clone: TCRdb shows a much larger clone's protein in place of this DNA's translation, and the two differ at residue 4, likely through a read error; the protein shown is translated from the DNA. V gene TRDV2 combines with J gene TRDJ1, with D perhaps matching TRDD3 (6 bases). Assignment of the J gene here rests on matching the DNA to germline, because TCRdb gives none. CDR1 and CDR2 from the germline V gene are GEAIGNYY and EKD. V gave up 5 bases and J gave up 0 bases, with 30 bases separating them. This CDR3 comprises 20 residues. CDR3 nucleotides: TGTGCCTGTGGCCGTCCCGGGTACCCGACTTCTGGGGAAAACACCGATAAACTCATCTTT. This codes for CACGRPGYPTSGENTDKLIF.

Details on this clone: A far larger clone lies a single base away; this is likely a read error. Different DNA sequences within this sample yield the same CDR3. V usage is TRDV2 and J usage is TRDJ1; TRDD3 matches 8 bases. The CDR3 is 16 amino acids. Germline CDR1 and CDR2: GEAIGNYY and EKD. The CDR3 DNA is TGTGCCTGCGACACCGCTACTGGGGGCTCTCTCGATAAACTCATCTTT. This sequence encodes CACDTATGGSLDKLIF.

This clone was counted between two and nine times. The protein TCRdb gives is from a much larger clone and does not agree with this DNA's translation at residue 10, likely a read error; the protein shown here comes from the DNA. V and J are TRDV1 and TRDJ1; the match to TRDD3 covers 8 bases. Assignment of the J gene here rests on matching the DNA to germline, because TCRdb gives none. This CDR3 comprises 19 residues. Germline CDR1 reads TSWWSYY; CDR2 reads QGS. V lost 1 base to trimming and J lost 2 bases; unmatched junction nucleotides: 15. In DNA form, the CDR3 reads TGTGCTCTTGGGGAACCCACGGCAGACCGGGGGATAGGGACCGATAAACTCATCTTT. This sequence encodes CALGEPTADRGIGTDKLIF.

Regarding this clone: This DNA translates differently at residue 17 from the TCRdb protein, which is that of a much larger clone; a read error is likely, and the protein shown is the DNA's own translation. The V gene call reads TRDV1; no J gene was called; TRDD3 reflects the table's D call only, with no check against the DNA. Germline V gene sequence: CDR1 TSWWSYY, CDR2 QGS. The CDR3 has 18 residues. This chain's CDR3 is CALGELILRLGGTDKLTF. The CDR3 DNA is TGTGCTCTTGGGGAACTAATCCTACGTCTGGGGGGGACCGATAAACTCACCTTT.

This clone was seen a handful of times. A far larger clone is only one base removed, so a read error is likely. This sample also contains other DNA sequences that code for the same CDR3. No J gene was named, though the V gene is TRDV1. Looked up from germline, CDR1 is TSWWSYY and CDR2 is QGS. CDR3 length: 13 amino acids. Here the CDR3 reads CALVGRATDKLIF. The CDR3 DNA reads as TGTGCTCTTGTAGGTAGGGCCACCGATAAGCTCATCTTT.

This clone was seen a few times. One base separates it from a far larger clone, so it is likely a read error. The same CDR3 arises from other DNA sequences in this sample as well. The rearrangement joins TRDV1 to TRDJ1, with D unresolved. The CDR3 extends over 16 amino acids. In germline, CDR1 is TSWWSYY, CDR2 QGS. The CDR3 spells CALGEPYGHTERKLIF. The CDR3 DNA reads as TGTGCTCTTGGGGAACCCTATGGACATACTGAGCGTAAACTCATTTTT.

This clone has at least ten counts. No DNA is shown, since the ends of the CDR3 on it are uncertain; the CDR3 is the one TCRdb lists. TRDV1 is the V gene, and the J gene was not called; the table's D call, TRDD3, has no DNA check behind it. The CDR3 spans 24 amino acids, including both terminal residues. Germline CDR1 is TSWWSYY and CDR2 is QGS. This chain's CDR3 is CALGEIVRSLPRHLGMGFTDKLIF.

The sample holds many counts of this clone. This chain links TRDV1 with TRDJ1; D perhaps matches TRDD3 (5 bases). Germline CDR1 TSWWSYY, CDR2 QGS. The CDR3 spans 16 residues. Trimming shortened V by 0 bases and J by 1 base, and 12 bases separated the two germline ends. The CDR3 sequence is CALGELHVGGTDKLIF. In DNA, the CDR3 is TGTGCTCTTGGGGAACTACACGTAGGGGGCACCGATAAACTCATCTTT.

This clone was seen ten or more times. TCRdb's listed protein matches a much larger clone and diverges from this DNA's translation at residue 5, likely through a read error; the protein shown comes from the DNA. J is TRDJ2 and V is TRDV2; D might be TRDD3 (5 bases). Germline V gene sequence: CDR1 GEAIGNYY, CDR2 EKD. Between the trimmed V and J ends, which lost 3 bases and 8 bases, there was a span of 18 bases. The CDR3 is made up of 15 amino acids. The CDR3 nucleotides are TGTGCCTGTGACCCCCTTAGGGGAGACCTGGCACAACTCTTCTTT. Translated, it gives CACDPLRGDLAQLFF.

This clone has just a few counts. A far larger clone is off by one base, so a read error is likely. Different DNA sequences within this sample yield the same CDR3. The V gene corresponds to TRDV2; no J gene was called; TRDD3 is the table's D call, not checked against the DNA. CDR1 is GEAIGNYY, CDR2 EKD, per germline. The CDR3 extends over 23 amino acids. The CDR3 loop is CACDTVKGFEIMGDTRRTAQLFF. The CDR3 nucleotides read TGTGCCTGTGACACCGTAAAAGGATTCGAAATAATGGGGGATACGCGTAGGACAGCACAACTCTTCTTC.

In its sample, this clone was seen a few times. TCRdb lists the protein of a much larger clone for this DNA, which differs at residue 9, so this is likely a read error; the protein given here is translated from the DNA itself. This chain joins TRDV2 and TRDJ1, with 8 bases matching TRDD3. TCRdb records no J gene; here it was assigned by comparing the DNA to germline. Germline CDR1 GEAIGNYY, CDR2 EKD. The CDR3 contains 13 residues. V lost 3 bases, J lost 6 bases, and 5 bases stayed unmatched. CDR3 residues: CACDAGGHNKLIF. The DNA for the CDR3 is TGTGCCTGTGACGCTGGGGGACACAATAAACTCATCTTT.

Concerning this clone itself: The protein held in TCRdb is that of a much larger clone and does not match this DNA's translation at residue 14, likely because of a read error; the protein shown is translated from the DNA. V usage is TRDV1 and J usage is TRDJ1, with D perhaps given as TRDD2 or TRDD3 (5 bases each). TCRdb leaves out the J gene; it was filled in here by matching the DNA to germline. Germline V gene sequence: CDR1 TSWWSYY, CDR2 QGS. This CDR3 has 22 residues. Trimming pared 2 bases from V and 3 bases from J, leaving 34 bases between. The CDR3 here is CALGELMSNFFRGHSGADKLIF. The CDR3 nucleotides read TGTGCTCTTGGGGAATTAATGAGTAATTTCTTCCGGGGGCACTCCGGCGCCGATAAACTCATCTTT.

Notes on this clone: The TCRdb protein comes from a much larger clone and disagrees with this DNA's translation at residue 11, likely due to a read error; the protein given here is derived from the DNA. CDR3 amino acids: CALGVRGGGYVGTDKLIF. In DNA, the CDR3 is TGTGCTCTTGGGGTTCGTGGTGGGGGATACGTCGGCACCGATAAACTCATCTTT. The rearrangement joins TRDV1 to TRDJ1, with 11 bases aligning to TRDD3. The J gene was not available in TCRdb and was assigned here by matching the DNA to germline segments. The trim removed 4 bases at V and 1 base at J, leaving 11 bases unmatched. Germline V gene sequence: CDR1 TSWWSYY, CDR2 QGS. The CDR3 runs 18 residues.

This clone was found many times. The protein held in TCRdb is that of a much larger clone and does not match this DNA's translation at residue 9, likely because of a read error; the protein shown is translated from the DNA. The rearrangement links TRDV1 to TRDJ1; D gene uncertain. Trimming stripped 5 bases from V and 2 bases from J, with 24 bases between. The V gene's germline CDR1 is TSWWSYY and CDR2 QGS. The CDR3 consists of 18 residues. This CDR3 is CALGTRPWRTHETDKLIF. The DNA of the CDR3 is TGTGCTCTTGGGACCAGACCCTGGAGGACCCACGAGACCGATAAACTCATCTTT.

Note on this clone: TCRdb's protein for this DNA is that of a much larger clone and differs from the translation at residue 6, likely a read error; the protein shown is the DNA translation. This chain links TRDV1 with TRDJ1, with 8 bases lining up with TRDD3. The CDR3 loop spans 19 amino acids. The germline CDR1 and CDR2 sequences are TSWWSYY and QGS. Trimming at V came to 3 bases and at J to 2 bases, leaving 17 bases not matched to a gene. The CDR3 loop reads CALGDYTAGGPFTTDKLIF. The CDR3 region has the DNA TGTGCTCTTGGGGATTATACGGCTGGGGGACCTTTCACAACCGATAAACTCATCTTT.

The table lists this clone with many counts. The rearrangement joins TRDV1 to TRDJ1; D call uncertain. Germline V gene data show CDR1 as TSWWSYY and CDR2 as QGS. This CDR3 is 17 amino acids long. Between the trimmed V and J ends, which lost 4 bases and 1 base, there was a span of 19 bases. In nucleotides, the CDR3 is TGTGCTCTTGGGGGCCGTACCCGAAACCAGGGCACCGATAAACTCATCTTT. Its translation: CALGGRTRNQGTDKLIF.

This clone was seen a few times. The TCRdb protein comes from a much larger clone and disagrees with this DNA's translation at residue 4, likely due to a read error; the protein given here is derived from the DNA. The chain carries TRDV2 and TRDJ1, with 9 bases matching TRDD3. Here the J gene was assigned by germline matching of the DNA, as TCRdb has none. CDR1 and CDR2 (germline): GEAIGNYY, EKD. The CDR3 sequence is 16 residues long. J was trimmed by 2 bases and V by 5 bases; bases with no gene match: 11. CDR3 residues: CACGTGWGIPTDKLIF. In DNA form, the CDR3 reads TGTGCCTGTGGCACGGGCTGGGGGATCCCGACCGATAAACTCATCTTT.

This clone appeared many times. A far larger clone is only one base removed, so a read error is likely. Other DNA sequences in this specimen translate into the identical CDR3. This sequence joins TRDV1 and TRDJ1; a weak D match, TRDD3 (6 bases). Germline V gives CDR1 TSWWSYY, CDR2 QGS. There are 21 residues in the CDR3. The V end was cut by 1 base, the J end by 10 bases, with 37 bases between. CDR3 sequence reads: CALGERERLHSNGGELPGLIF. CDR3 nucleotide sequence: TGTGCTCTTGGGGAACGAGAGCGCCTACATTCGAACGGGGGGGAGCTGCCCGGACTCATCTTT.

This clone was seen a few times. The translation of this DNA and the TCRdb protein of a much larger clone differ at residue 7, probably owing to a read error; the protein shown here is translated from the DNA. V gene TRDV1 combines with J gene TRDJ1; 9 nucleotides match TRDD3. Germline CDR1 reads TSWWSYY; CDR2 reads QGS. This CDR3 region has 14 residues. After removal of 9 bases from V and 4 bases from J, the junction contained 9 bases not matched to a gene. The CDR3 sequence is CALLGDAGFDKLIF. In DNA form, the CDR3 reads TGTGCTCTCCTGGGGGATGCCGGCTTCGATAAACTCATCTTT.